This entry concerns a single TCR beta chain. Each CDR3 protein is one row after TCRdb ran MiXCR on the 5' RACE reads. The sample carries around 260,000 distinct CDR3 sequences, roughly 16% recorded once. This record belongs to a study of T-cell memory formation after mild COVID-19. V was clipped by 2 bases and J by 8 bases, with 14 bases between them. Germline V lookup: CDR1 SGHRS, CDR2 YFSETQ. The CDR3 has 15 amino acids. The chain couples TRBV5-1 to TRBJ1-6, with D unresolved. The clonotype originates from a man between 18 and 35 years old who had mild COVID-19 (a few samples of this study predate the infection). Cell type and time point are not known. Sequenced: PBMCs or a T cell subset sorted from them (not recorded which). The CDR3 coding sequence is TGCGCCAGCAGCTTTATCGACCGTCGGGATTCACCCCTCCACTTT. Translation: CASSFIDRRDSPLHF.